One and the same sample provided the 2 T cell receptor beta chains below, sequenced in a study of identical twins (TCRdb year 2016). Receptor libraries were prepared by 5' RACE. Instrument on record: Illumina HiSeq 2000. TCRdb handled the public reads itself, with Q25 trimming in fastp and clone calling in MiXCR, and kept productive beta chains. CDR3 protein duplicates are merged, each entry listing the most common genes and DNA. This sample holds 500,000 or so distinct CDR3 sequences; roughly a fifth were observed only once. The leading ten clones occupy 0.91% of the sample. These sequences were also reported in another study, on T cells expressing NK-cell markers.

The sample taken for sequencing was CD4+ T cells sorted from blood. Source of these receptors: a woman aged 18-29 years in good health.

The chain joins TRBV12-3 or TRBV12-4 to TRBJ2-3, with 8 positions matching TRBD2. CDR3 length: 17 amino acids. The trim removed 4 bases at V and 5 bases at J, leaving 14 bases unmatched. The CDR3 DNA sequence: TGTGCCAGCAGTTCCGGGGGGGCCTTGTCCAAGGAAGATACGCAGTATTTT. This translates into CASSSGGALSKEDTQYF.

The rearrangement uses TRBV11-2 and TRBJ2-1; D gene uncertain. From germline, CDR1 is SGHAT and CDR2 FQNNGV. The CDR3 has 15 amino acids. Trimming took off 8 bases at V and 0 bases at J, with 14 bases between the two ends. The DNA of the CDR3 is TGTGCCAGCTCCTTTTCAGCCGGCTCCTACAATGAGCAGTTCTTC. This translates into CASSFSAGSYNEQFF.